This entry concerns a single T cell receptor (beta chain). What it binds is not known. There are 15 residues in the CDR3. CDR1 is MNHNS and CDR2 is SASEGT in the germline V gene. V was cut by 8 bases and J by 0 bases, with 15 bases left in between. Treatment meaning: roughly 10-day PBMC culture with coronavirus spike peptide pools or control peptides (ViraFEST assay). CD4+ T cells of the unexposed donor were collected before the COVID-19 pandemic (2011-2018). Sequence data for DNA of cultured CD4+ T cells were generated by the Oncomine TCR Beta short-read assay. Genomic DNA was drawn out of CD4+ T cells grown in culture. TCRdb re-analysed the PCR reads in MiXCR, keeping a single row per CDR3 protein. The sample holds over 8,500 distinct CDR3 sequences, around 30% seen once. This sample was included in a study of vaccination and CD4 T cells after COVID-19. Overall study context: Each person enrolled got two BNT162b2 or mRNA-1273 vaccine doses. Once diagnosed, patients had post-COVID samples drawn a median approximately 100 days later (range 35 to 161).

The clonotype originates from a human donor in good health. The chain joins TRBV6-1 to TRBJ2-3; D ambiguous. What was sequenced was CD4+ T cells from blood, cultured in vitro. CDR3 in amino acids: CASGRMGVSTDTQYF. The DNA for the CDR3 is TGTGCCAGCGGCCGGATGGGTGTAAGCACAGATACGCAGTATTTT.